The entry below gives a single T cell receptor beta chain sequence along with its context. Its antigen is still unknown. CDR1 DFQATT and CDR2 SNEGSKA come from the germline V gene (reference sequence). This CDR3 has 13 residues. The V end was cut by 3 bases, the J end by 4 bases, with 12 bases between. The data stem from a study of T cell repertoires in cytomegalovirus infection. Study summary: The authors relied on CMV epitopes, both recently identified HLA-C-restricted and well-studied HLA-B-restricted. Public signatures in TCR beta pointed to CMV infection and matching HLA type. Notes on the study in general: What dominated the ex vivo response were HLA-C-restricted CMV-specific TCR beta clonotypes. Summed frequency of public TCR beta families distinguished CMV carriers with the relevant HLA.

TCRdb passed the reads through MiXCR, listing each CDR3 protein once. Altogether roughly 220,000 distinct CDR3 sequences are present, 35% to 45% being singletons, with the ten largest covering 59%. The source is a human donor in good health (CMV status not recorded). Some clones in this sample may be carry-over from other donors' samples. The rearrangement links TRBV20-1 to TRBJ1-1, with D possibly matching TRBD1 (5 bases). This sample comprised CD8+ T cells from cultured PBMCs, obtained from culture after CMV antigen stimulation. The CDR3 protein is CSASIGRGTEAFF. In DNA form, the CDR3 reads TGCAGTGCTAGCATCGGGAGGGGCACTGAAGCTTTCTTT.